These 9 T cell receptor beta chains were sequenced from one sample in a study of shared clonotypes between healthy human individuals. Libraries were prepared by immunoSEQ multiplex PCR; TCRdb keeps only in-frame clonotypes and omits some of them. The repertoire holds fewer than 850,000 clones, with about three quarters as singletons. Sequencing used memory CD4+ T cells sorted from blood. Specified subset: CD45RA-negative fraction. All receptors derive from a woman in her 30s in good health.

The CDR3 loop reads CSVSGFTEAFF. For the CDR3, the DNA is TGCAGTGTTTCGGGGTTCACTGAAGCTTTCTTT. This chain links TRBV20-1 with TRBJ1-1; D is uncertain. The CDR3 consists of 11 residues. Trimming cost V 7 bases and J 4 bases, with 10 bases left between them. The germline CDR1 and CDR2 sequences are DFQATT and SNEGSKA (reference sequence).

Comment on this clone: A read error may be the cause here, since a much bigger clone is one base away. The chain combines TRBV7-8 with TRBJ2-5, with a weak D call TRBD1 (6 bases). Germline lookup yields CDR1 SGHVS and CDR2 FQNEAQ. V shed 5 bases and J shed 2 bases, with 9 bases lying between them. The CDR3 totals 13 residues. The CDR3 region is CASSLGQQETQYF. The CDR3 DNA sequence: TGTGCCAGCAGCCTAGGACAGCAAGAGACCCAGTACTTC.

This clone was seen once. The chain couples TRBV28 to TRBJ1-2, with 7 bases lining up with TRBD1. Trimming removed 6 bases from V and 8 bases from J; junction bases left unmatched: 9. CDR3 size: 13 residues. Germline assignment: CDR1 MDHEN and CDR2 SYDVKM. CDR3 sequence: CASSRHQGGGYTF. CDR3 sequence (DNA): TGTGCCAGCAGCCGTCACCAGGGGGGCGGCTACACCTTC.

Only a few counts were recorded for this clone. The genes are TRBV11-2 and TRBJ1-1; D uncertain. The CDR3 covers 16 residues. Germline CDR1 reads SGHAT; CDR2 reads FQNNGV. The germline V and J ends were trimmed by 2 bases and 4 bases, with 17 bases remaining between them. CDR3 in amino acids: CASSLRAGRRSTEAFF. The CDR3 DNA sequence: TGTGCCAGCAGCTTAAGGGCAGGCAGGCGGAGCACTGAAGCTTTCTTT.

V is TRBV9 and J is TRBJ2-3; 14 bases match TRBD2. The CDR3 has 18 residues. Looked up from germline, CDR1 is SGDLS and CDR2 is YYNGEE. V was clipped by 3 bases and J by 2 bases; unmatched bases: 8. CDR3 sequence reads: CASSARLAGGMFTDTQYF. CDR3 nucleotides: TGTGCCAGCAGCGCCAGACTAGCGGGAGGGATGTTCACAGATACGCAGTATTTT. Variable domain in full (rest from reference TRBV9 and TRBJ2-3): DSGVTQTPKHLITATGQRVTLRCSPRSGDLSVYWYQQSLDQGLQFLIQYYNGEERAKGNILERFSAQQFPDLHSELNLSSLELGDSALYFCASSARLAGGMFTDTQYFGPGTRLTVL.

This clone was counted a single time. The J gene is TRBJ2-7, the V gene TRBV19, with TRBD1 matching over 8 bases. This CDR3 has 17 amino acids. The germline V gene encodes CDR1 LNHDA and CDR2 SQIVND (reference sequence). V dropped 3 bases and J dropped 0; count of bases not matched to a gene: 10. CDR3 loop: CASSMEQGGAISYEQYF. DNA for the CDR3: TGTGCCAGTAGTATGGAACAGGGGGGTGCAATCTCCTACGAGCAGTACTTC.

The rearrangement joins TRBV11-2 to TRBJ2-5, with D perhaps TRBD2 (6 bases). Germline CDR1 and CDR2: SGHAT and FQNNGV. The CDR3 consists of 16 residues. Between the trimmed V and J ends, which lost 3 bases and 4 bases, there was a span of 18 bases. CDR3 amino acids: CASSFFSGVSRETQYF. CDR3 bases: TGTGCCAGCAGCTTTTTTTCGGGGGTTTCCCGAGAGACCCAGTACTTC.

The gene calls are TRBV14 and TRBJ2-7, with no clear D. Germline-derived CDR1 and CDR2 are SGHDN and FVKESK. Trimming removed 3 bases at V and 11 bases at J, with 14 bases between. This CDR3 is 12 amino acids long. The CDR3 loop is CASSHELLGKYF. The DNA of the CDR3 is TGTGCCAGCAGCCACGAACTGCTAGGGAAGTACTTC.

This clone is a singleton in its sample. This CDR3 is CASSPGRDRPRNEQYF. The CDR3 nucleotides are TGTGCCAGCAGTCCGGGACGGGACAGGCCAAGGAACGAGCAGTACTTC. The chain has TRBV28 and TRBJ2-7; 8 nucleotides match TRBD1. The CDR3 consists of 16 residues. With 5 bases clipped from V and 5 bases from J, the junction kept 14 bases outside the gene matches. Germline V gives CDR1 MDHEN, CDR2 SYDVKM. Variable domain in full (rest from reference TRBV28 and TRBJ2-7): DVKVTQSSRYLVKRTGEKVFLECVQDMDHENMFWYRQDPGLGLRLIYFSYDVKMKEKGDIPEGYSVSREKKERFSLILESASTNQTSMYLCASSPGRDRPRNEQYFGPGTRLTVT.